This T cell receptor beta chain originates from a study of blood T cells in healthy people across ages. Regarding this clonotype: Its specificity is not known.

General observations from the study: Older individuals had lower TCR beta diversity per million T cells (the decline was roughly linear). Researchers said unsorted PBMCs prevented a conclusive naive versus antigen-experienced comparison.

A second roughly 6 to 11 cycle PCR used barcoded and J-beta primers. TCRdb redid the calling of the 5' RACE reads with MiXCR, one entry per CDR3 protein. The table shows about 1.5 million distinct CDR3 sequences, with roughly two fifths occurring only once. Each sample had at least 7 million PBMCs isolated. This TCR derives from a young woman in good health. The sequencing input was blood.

DNA of the CDR3: TGCGCCAGCAGCCAAGATGGGGGGTCCCGAGAGACCCAGTACTTC. This codes for CASSQDGGSRETQYF. J is TRBJ2-5 and V is TRBV4-1; tentative D call: TRBD2 (6 bases). Germline CDR1 is MGHRA and CDR2 is YSYEKL. The CDR3 runs 15 residues. Trimming took 0 bases from V and 4 from J, leaving 12 bases between them.